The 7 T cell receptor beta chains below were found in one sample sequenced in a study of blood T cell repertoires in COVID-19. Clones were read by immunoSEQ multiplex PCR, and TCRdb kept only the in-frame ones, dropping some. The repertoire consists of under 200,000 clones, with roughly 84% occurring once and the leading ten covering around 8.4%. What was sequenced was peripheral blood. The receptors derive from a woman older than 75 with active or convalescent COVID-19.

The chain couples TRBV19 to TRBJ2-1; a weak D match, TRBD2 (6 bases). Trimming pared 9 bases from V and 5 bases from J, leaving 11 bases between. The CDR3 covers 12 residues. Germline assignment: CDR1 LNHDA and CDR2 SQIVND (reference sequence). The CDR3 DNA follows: TGTGCCAGCGGGGGATTGAACAATGAGCAGTTCTTC. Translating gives CASGGLNNEQFF.

The CDR3 sequence: CAISGERGETQYF. The CDR3 DNA is TGTGCCATCAGTGGGGAGCGGGGGGAGACCCAGTACTTC. V gene TRBV10-3 combines with J gene TRBJ2-5, with 8 bases matching TRBD2. CDR3 length: 13 amino acids. V lost 4 bases, J lost 5 bases, and 3 bases stayed unmatched. The germline gives CDR1 ENHRY, CDR2 SYGVKD.

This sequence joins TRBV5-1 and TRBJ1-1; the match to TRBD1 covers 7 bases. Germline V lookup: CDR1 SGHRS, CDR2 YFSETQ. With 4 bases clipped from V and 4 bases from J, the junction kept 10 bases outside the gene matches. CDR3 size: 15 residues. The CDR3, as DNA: TGCGCCAGCAGCCCTCGACCAGGGGGAGGCACTGAAGCTTTCTTT. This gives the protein CASSPRPGGGTEAFF.

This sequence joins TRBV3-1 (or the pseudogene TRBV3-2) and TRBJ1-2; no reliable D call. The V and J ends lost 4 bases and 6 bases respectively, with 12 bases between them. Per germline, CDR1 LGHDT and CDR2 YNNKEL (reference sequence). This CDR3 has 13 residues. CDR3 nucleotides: TGTGCCAGCAGCCGAGAGTCGGTAAATGGCTACACCTTC. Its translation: CASSRESVNGYTF.

The CDR3 sequence: CASSLQVPKQFF. The CDR3 region has the DNA TGTGCCAGCAGTTTACAGGTCCCGAAGCAGTTCTTC. The chain recombines TRBV6-2 or TRBV6-3 with TRBJ2-1; D might be TRBD1 (5 bases). This CDR3 has 12 residues. CDR1 and CDR2 from the germline V gene are MNHEY and SVGEGT. Trimming shortened V by 4 bases and J by 11 bases, and 12 bases separated the two germline ends.

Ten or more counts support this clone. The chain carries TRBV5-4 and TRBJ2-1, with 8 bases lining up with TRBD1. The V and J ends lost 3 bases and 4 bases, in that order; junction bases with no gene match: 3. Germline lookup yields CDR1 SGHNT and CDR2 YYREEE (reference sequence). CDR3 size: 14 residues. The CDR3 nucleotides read TGTGCCAGCAGCTCCGACAGGGGATACAATGAGCAGTTCTTC. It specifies CASSSDRGYNEQFF.

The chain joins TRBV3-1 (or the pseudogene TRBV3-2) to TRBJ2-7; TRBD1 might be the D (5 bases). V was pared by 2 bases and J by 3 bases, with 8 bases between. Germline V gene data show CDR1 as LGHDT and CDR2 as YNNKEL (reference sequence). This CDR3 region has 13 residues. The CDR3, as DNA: TGTGCCAGCAGCCAATTCAGGGACTACGAGCAGTACTTC. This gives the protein CASSQFRDYEQYF.